The TCR beta chain under discussion was sequenced for a study of regulatory dendritic cells for organ transplantation. In the case of this clone: Its antigen is not identified.

Looked up from germline, CDR1 is SNHLY and CDR2 is FYNNEI. The CDR3 covers 13 residues. Trimming removed 6 bases from V and 9 bases from J; junction bases left unmatched: 4. TCRdb's table, derived via immunoSEQ multiplex PCR, lists solely in-frame clones and lacks some. The table has approximately 35,000 clones, approximately 91% seen once. Study-level findings and limits: Regulatory dendritic cells appeared to expand memory CD8+ clones less than mature ones.

The genes are TRBV2 and TRBJ2-1; 11 bases are a match to TRBD2. This receptor was identified in a human donor in good health. The material sequenced was naive CD4+ T cells from blood. Subset in this sample: CD45RA+ naive T cells. CDR3 amino acids: CASSAGTSGEQFF. The CDR3 bases are TGTGCCAGCAGCGCGGGGACTAGCGGTGAGCAGTTCTTC.